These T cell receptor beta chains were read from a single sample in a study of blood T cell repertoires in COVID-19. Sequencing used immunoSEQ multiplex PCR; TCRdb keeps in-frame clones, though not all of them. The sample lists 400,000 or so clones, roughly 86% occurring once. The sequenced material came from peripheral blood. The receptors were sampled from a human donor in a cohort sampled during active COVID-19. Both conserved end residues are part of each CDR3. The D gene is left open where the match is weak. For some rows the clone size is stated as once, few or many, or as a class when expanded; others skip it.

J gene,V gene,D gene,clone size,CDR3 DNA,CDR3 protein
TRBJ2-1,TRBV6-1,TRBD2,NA,TGTGCCAGCAGTGAATCGGGACTAGCGGGGGAAAGCTCCTACAATGAGCAGTTCTTC,CASSESGLAGESSYNEQFF
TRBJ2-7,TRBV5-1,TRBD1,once,TGCGCCAGCAGCACCTGGACAGGGACAACCTACGAGCAGTACTTC,CASSTWTGTTYEQYF
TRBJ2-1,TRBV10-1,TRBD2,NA,TGCGCCAGCAGTGAGTCTCGACTAGCTTCCTACAATGAGCAGTTCTTC,CASSESRLASYNEQFF
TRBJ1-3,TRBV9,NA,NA,TGTGCCAGCAGCGTAGGCCCGAGGTACTCTGGAAACACCATATATTTT,CASSVGPRYSGNTIYF
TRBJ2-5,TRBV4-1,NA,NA,TGCGCCAGCAGCCCATCCGGGTGGGAGAGGGAAGAGACCCAGTACTTC,CASSPSGWEREETQYF
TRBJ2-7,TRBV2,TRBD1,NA,TGTGCCAGCAGTTTTCCGGGACAGCGGATTGAGCAGTACTTC,CASSFPGQRIEQYF
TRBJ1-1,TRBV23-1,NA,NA,TGCGCCAGCAAAAGAAACCGGGACAACTACTTGAACACTGAAGCTTTCTTT,CASKRNRDNYLNTEAFF
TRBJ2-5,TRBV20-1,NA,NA,TGCAGTGCATCCCAGGGGATGGCCCAGTACTTC,CSASQGMAQYF
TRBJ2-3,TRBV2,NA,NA,TGTGCCAGCAGTGAGAGGAGCAATTCAGATACGCAGTATTTT,CASSERSNSDTQYF
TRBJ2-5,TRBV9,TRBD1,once,TGTGCCAGCAGCGAGCGGGACAGGGGAAGGGAACAAGAGACCCAGTACTTC,CASSERDRGREQETQYF
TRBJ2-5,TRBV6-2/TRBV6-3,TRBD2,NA,TGTGCCAGCAGTTTGGGCCCCCCCCTAGCGGGCCTACAAGAGACCCAGTACTTC,CASSLGPPLAGLQETQYF
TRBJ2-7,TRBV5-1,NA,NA,TGCGCCAGCAGCTTGGTAGGGGGTTACGAGCAGTACTTC,CASSLVGGYEQYF